The 27 T cell receptor beta chains given below trace back to one sample, sequenced in a study of shared clonotypes between healthy human individuals. Produced via immunoSEQ multiplex PCR; TCRdb's table is partial and in-frame only. The data show roughly 1,000,000 clones, around three quarters seen once. Sequenced input: memory CD4+ T cells from PBMCs. This sample's subset: CD45RA-negative fraction. These receptors all stem from a man aged 18 to 30 in good health. Some clones in this sample may be carry-over from other donors' samples.

A word on this clone: Other nucleotide sequences from this sample produce the same CDR3. This sequence joins TRBV15 and TRBJ1-2; D is perhaps TRBD1 (5 bases). Between the trimmed V and J ends, which lost 3 bases and 4 bases, there was a span of 9 bases. The CDR3 consists of 13 residues. From germline, CDR1 is LNHNV and CDR2 YYDKDF (reference sequence). The CDR3 spells CATSSQGSYGYTF. The CDR3 DNA is TGTGCCACCAGCAGCCAGGGTAGCTATGGCTACACCTTC.

V usage is TRBV2 and J usage is TRBJ2-7; D is perhaps TRBD1 (6 bases). Trimming left V 3 bases short and J 0 bases short, with 6 bases between. CDR3 size: 13 residues. Germline V lookup: CDR1 SNHLY, CDR2 FYNNEI. Written as DNA, the CDR3 is TGTGCCAGCAGTGAGGGGGCCTCCTACGAGCAGTACTTC. Its protein product is CASSEGASYEQYF.

The rearrangement links TRBV28 to TRBJ2-3; a possible D gene is TRBD2 (5 bases). The CDR3 length is 13 residues. The V gene lost 4 bases and the J gene lost 3 bases, with 8 bases spanning the gap. Germline CDR1 reads MDHEN; CDR2 reads SYDVKM. For the CDR3, the DNA is TGTGCCAGCAGTTCAGCGGCTACAGATACGCAGTATTTT. Its protein product is CASSSAATDTQYF.

This clone was seen a few times. The chain combines TRBV2 with TRBJ2-2; 9 bases map to TRBD1. Germline CDR1 SNHLY, CDR2 FYNNEI. The ends lost 6 bases at V and 5 bases at J; junction bases unmatched: 4. The CDR3 runs 14 residues. The CDR3 is CASRTDRGTGELFF. In DNA form, the CDR3 reads TGTGCCAGCAGAACCGACAGGGGGACCGGGGAGCTGTTTTTT.

The genes are TRBV7-2 and TRBJ2-1, with D perhaps TRBD2 (5 bases). Germline V CDR1 and CDR2: SGHTA, FQGNSA. Trimming cost V 2 bases and J 6 bases, with 5 bases left between them. This CDR3 is built from 12 residues. The CDR3, as DNA: TGTGCCAGCAGCTTACGGGGCAATGAGCAGTTCTTC. Its protein product is CASSLRGNEQFF.

As for this clone: This specimen includes other DNA sequences encoding the same CDR3. V is TRBV5-6 and J is TRBJ2-2; maybe TRBD2 (5 bases). V was clipped by 4 bases and J by 5 bases, with 12 bases between them. CDR3 length equals 14 residues. Germline CDR1 is SGHDT and CDR2 is YYEEEE. In DNA form, the CDR3 reads TGTGCCAGCAGCCCCACCGGGGTAACCGGGGAGCTGTTTTTT. Translated: CASSPTGVTGELFF.

Notes on this clone: One base away lies a much larger clone, so this may be a sequencing read error. This rearrangement joins TRBV4-1 to TRBJ2-7; 7 bases agree with TRBD2. Germline CDR1 and CDR2: MGHRA and YSYEKL. Trimming removed 6 bases from V and 5 bases from J; junction bases left unmatched: 13. There are 15 residues in the CDR3. The CDR3 DNA sequence: TGCGCCAGCAGTTCCCCGGGAACTAGCGCCCACGAGCAGTACTTC. As protein: CASSSPGTSAHEQYF.

The rearrangement links TRBV29-1 to TRBJ2-7; TRBD1 is a possible D gene (6 bases). CDR1 and CDR2 from the germline V gene are SQVTM and ANQGSEA. Trimming cost V 4 bases and J 0 bases, with 10 bases left between them. This CDR3 has 13 amino acids. The CDR3 here is CSVGQESSYEQYF. The CDR3 DNA is TGCAGCGTTGGACAGGAGAGCTCCTACGAGCAGTACTTC.

This clone was recorded a few times. The chain couples TRBV30 to TRBJ2-7; no reliable D call. V gave up 4 bases and J gave up 7 bases, with 14 bases separating them. This CDR3 region has 12 residues. CDR1 GTSNPN and CDR2 SVGIG come from the germline V gene (reference sequence). The CDR3 here is CAWNRPLREQYF. The CDR3 DNA reads as TGTGCCTGGAATCGCCCACTACGGGAGCAGTACTTC.

The V call is TRBV28, the J call TRBJ1-4; 7 nucleotides match TRBD1. With 3 bases clipped from V and 4 bases from J, the junction kept 5 bases outside the gene matches. The germline gives CDR1 MDHEN, CDR2 SYDVKM. The CDR3 contains 15 residues. The CDR3 region is CASSFPQGNNEKLFF. DNA for the CDR3: TGTGCCAGCAGTTTTCCACAGGGGAATAATGAAAAACTGTTTTTT. Full variable domain (outside the CDR3, taken from reference TRBV28 and TRBJ1-4): DVKVTQSSRYLVKRTGEKVFLECVQDMDHENMFWYRQDPGLGLRLIYFSYDVKMKEKGDIPEGYSVSREKKERFSLILESASTNQTSMYLCASSFPQGNNEKLFFGSGTQLSVL.

The rearrangement links TRBV9 to TRBJ2-3; D is perhaps TRBD2 (5 bases). The V and J ends lost 0 bases and 2 bases respectively, with 10 bases between them. The CDR3 is 15 amino acids. Germline CDR1 is SGDLS and CDR2 is YYNGEE. The CDR3 protein is CASSVDGGFTDTQYF. DNA for the CDR3: TGTGCCAGCAGCGTAGATGGAGGTTTCACAGATACGCAGTATTTT.

The chain joins TRBV19 to TRBJ1-1, with 9 positions matching TRBD1. After removal of 3 bases from V and 4 bases from J, the junction contained 6 bases not matched to a gene. The CDR3 loop spans 15 amino acids. From germline, CDR1 is LNHDA and CDR2 SQIVND (reference sequence). The CDR3 is CASSMDRGRGTEAFF. CDR3 nucleotides: TGTGCCAGTAGTATGGACAGGGGAAGAGGCACTGAAGCTTTCTTT.

CDR3: CASSKLAGGPYEQYF. For the CDR3, the DNA is TGTGCCAGCAGTAAACTAGCGGGAGGGCCCTACGAGCAGTACTTC. V usage is TRBV6-5 and J usage is TRBJ2-7; 13 bases are a match to TRBD2. CDR1 is MNHEY and CDR2 is SVGAGI in the germline V gene. The V gene end was trimmed by 5 bases and the J gene end by 2 bases; junction bases not matched to a gene: 3. The CDR3 has 15 amino acids.

V and J are TRBV28 and TRBJ1-1, with D perhaps TRBD1 (5 bases). CDR3 size: 17 residues. Germline CDR1 MDHEN, CDR2 SYDVKM. V lost 1 base, J lost 4 bases, and 19 bases lay in between. This chain's CDR3 is CASSLFPGRRGGTEAFF. The CDR3 DNA reads as TGTGCCAGCAGTTTATTTCCGGGGCGTAGAGGCGGCACTGAAGCTTTCTTT.

The chain carries TRBV9 and TRBJ2-6; 7 bases match TRBD1. J was trimmed by 2 bases and V by 3 bases; bases with no gene match: 2. This CDR3 region has 15 residues. In germline, CDR1 is SGDLS, CDR2 YYNGEE. In nucleotides, the CDR3 is TGTGCCAGCAGCGGGGGGACAGCTGGGGCCAACGTCCTGACTTTC. This sequence encodes CASSGGTAGANVLTF.

This clone was recorded a few times. The J gene is TRBJ1-2, the V gene TRBV5-6; D possibly corresponds to TRBD1 (5 bases). The CDR3 covers 13 residues. Per germline, CDR1 SGHDT and CDR2 YYEEEE. Trimming left V 1 base short and J 3 bases short, with 7 bases between. Written as DNA, the CDR3 is TGTGCCAGCAGCTTGTGGGACCACTATGGCTACACCTTC. Residues: CASSLWDHYGYTF. Drawing the rest from reference TRBV5-6 and TRBJ1-2, the complete variable domain is DAGVTQSPTHLIKTRGQQVTLRCSPKSGHDTVSWYQQALGQGPQFIFQYYEEEERQRGNFPDRFSGHQFPNYSSELNVNALLLGDSALYLCASSLWDHYGYTFGSGTRLTVV.

The chain couples TRBV18 to TRBJ2-5; 10 bases fit TRBD1. V shed 6 bases and J 2 bases; nucleotides not matched to a gene: 6. The CDR3 is made up of 15 amino acids. CDR1 is KGHSH and CDR2 is LQKENI in the germline V gene. CDR3 nucleotides: TGTGCCAGCTCTCCTGACAGGGGGCAACAAGAGACCCAGTACTTC. Its translation: CASSPDRGQQETQYF. The full variable domain, rest sourced from reference TRBV18 and TRBJ2-5, is NAGVMQNPRHLVRRRGQEARLRCSPMKGHSHVYWYRQLPEEGLKFMVYLQKENIIDESGMPKERFSAEFPKEGPSILRIQQVVRGDSAAYFCASSPDRGQQETQYFGPGTRLLVL.

This clone turned up a few times. V is TRBV30 and J is TRBJ1-6; D is undetermined. Germline V gene data show CDR1 as GTSNPN and CDR2 as SVGIG (reference sequence). V was clipped by 1 base and J by 8 bases, with 9 bases between them. There are 13 residues in the CDR3. CDR3 protein: CAWSGPRDSPLHF. The CDR3 DNA reads as TGTGCCTGGAGTGGACCCCGTGATTCACCCCTCCACTTT.

The V and J genes are TRBV27 and TRBJ2-6; 10 positions match TRBD1. Germline V gene sequence: CDR1 MNHEY, CDR2 SMNVEV (reference sequence). The CDR3 has 18 amino acids. With V trimmed by 4 bases and J by 0 bases, 6 bases remained unmatched. CDR3 in amino acids: CASSSLRTGGSGANVLTF. CDR3 bases: TGTGCCAGCAGTTCCCTCCGGACAGGGGGCTCTGGGGCCAACGTCCTGACTTTC.

This clone occurred once. The chain employs TRBV5-1 and TRBJ2-1; D is ambiguous. Germline V lookup: CDR1 SGHRS, CDR2 YFSETQ. The CDR3 is made up of 13 amino acids. V lost 2 bases and J 4 bases, leaving 7 bases between the germline ends. CDR3 sequence reads: CASSLNGYNEQFF. The CDR3 nucleotides are TGCGCCAGCAGCTTAAATGGTTACAATGAGCAGTTCTTC.

This chain connects TRBV6-5 to TRBJ2-7; either TRBD1 or TRBD2 may supply D (5 bases each). Between the trimmed V and J ends, which lost 5 bases and 6 bases, there was a span of 17 bases. Germline V CDR1 and CDR2: MNHEY, SVGAGI. CDR3 length: 14 residues. The CDR3 coding sequence is TGTGCCAGCAGTAAATGGGGGAGACCGGCCGAGCAGTACTTC. It encodes CASSKWGRPAEQYF.

This clone has a single count. This chain connects TRBV28 to TRBJ1-5, with 9 bases identical to TRBD1. Germline-derived CDR1 and CDR2 are MDHEN and SYDVKM. V lost 6 bases and J lost 6; bases outside the gene matches: 3. This CDR3 has 13 residues. CDR3 sequence reads: CASRRTGVQPQHF. The DNA for the CDR3 is TGTGCCAGCAGGAGGACAGGGGTTCAGCCCCAGCATTTT.

J is TRBJ2-5 and V is TRBV5-1; TRBD1 agrees at 7 bases. Germline trimming cut 0 bases from V and 3 bases from J; bases unmatched to any gene: 5. Germline CDR1 and CDR2: SGHRS and YFSETQ. CDR3 length: 15 residues. The CDR3 loop is CASSLDVTGEETQYF. The CDR3, as DNA: TGCGCCAGCAGCTTGGACGTCACAGGGGAAGAGACCCAGTACTTC.

CDR3 residues: CASSHTGFGTDTQYF. CDR3 nucleotides: TGTGCCAGCAGCCATACAGGTTTTGGCACAGATACGCAGTATTTT. J is TRBJ2-3 and V is TRBV11-2, with D perhaps matching TRBD1 (5 bases). Germline-derived CDR1 and CDR2 are SGHAT and FQNNGV. The CDR3 is 15 residues long. The germline V and J ends were trimmed by 5 bases and 1 base, with 13 bases remaining between them.

This chain connects TRBV11-2 to TRBJ2-3; weak D call: TRBD2 (5 bases). Germline V gene sequence: CDR1 SGHAT, CDR2 FQNNGV. V lost 0 bases, J lost 2 bases, and 9 bases lay in between. The CDR3 extends over 15 amino acids. In nucleotides, the CDR3 is TGTGCCAGCAGCTTAGATTGGAGGTCCACAGATACGCAGTATTTT. As protein: CASSLDWRSTDTQYF.

This clone has a handful of counts. The CDR3 sequence: CASSQVVGRNSYEQYF. The DNA for the CDR3 is TGCGCCAGCAGCCAAGTGGTGGGACGGAATTCCTACGAGCAGTACTTC. This chain joins TRBV4-1 and TRBJ2-7, with D possibly called TRBD1 or TRBD2 (5 bases each). CDR3 length: 16 amino acids. Germline CDR1 and CDR2: MGHRA and YSYEKL. With 1 base removed from V and 1 base from J, the gap between germline ends came to 14 bases.

This chain links TRBV28 with TRBJ1-2; 7 nucleotides agree with TRBD1. The CDR3 totals 17 residues. CDR1 is MDHEN and CDR2 is SYDVKM in the germline V gene. Trimming removed 4 bases from V and 1 base from J; junction bases left unmatched: 12. CDR3 loop: CASSSKAAGGGNYGYTF. The DNA for the CDR3 is TGTGCCAGCAGTTCAAAGGCGGCAGGGGGTGGTAACTATGGCTACACCTTC.